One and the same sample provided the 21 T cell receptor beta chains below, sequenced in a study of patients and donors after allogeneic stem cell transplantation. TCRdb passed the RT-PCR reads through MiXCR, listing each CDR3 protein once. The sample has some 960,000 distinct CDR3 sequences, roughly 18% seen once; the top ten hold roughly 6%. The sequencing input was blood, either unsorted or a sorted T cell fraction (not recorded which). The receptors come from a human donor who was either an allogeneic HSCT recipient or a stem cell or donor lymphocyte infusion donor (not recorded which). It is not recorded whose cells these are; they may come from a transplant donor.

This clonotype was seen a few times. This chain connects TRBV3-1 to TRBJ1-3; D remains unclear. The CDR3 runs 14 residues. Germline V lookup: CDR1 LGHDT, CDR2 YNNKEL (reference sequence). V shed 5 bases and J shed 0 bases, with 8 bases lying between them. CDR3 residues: CASSSRNSGNTIYF. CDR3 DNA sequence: TGTGCCAGCAGCTCCCGGAACTCTGGAAACACCATATATTTT.

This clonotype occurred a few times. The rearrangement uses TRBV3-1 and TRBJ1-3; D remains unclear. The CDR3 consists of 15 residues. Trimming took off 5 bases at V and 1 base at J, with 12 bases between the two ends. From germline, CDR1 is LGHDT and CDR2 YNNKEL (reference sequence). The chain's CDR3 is CASSNGWGSGNTIYF. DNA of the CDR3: TGTGCCAGCAGCAACGGATGGGGATCTGGAAACACCATATATTTT. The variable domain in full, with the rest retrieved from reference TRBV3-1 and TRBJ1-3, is DTAVSQTPKYLVTQMGNDKSIKCEQNLGHDTMYWYKQDSKKFLKIMFSYNNKELIINETVPNRFSPKSPDKAHLNLHINSLELGDSAVYFCASSNGWGSGNTIYFGEGSWLTVV.

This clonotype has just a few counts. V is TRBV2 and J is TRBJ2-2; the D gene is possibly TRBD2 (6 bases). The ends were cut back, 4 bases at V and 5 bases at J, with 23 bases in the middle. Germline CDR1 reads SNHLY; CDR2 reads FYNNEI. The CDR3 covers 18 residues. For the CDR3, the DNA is TGTGCCAGCAGTGGTCGGCAGGGTGTGGGAGGAATTACCGGGGAGCTGTTTTTT. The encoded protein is CASSGRQGVGGITGELFF.

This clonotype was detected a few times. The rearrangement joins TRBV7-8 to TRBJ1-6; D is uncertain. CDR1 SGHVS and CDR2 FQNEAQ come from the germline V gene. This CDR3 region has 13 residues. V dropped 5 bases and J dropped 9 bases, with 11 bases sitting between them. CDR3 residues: CASSPSMTSPLHF. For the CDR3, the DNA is TGTGCCAGCAGCCCCTCTATGACTTCACCCCTCCACTTT.

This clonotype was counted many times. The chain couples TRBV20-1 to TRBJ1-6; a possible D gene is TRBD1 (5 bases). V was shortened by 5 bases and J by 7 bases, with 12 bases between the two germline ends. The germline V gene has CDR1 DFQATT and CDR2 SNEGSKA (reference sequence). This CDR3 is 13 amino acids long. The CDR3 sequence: CSAFTGRNSPLHF. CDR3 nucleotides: TGCAGTGCTTTTACAGGACGGAATTCACCCCTCCACTTT.

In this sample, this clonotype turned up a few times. The CDR3 reads CASSRDRGNSRARYEQYF. CDR3 DNA sequence: TGTGCCAGCAGTCGGGACAGGGGAAATTCGCGGGCCCGGTACGAGCAGTACTTC. The gene calls are TRBV6-2 or TRBV6-3 and TRBJ2-7; 10 bases align to TRBD1. The V segment lost 5 bases and the J segment 4 bases; nucleotides outside the gene matches: 17. CDR1 is MNHEY and CDR2 is SVGEGT in the germline V gene. This CDR3 contains 18 residues.

The CDR3 DNA is TGTGCCAGCAGCCCTCTCGGGACAGTCGCCTATGGCTACACCTTC. Translated, it gives CASSPLGTVAYGYTF. The V gene is TRBV11-2, the J gene TRBJ1-2, with 7 nucleotides matching TRBD1. With 5 bases clipped from V and 4 bases from J, the junction kept 10 bases outside the gene matches. The germline gives CDR1 SGHAT, CDR2 FQNNGV. The CDR3 is 15 residues long.

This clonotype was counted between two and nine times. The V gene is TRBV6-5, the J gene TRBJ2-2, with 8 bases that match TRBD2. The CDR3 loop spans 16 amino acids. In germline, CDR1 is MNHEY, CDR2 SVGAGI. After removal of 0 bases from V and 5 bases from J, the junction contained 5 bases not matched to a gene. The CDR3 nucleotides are TGTGCCAGCAGTTACTCGGCGGGGGGTGTAACCGGGGAGCTGTTTTTT. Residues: CASSYSAGGVTGELFF.

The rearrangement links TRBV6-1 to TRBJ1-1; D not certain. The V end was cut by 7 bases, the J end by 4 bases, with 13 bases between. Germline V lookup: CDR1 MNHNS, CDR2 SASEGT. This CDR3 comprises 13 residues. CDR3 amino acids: CASKPARPTEAFF. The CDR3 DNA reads TGTGCCAGCAAGCCCGCCCGGCCCACTGAAGCTTTCTTT.

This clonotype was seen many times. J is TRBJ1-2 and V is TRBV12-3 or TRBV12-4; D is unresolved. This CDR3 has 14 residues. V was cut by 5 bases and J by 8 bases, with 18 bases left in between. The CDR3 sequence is CASSPNTDLLGYTF. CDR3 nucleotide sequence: TGTGCCAGCAGTCCCAACACGGACCTCTTAGGCTACACCTTC.

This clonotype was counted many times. CDR3 sequence: CASSVGDRVKNNEQFF. Here the CDR3 DNA reads TGTGCCAGCAGCGTAGGGGACAGGGTGAAGAACAATGAGCAGTTCTTC. The chain employs TRBV9 and TRBJ2-1; 9 bases line up with TRBD1. In germline, CDR1 is SGDLS, CDR2 YYNGEE. Germline trimming cut 0 bases from V and 5 bases from J; bases unmatched to any gene: 6. CDR3 size: 16 residues.

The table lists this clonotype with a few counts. CDR3 sequence reads: CASSFSSLAETQYF. CDR3 in DNA: TGTGCCAGCAGCTTTTCGAGCCTCGCTGAGACCCAGTACTTC. This chain links TRBV7-9 with TRBJ2-5; D not resolved. Trimming cost V 3 bases and J 5 bases, with 13 bases left between them. The CDR3 is 14 residues long. Germline V CDR1 and CDR2: SEHNR, FQNEAQ (reference sequence).

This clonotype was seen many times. DNA for the CDR3: TGTGCCAGCAGTTTACAGGGGGCAACAGATACGCAGTATTTT. Translated, it gives CASSLQGATDTQYF. The chain is built from TRBV12-3 or TRBV12-4 and TRBJ2-3, with 8 bases aligning to TRBD1. There are 14 residues in the CDR3. J lost 3 bases, V lost 2 bases, and 1 base had no gene match.

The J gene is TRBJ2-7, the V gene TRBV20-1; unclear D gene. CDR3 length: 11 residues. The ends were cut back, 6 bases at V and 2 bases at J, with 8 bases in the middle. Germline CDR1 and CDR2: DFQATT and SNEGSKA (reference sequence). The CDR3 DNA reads TGCAGTGCGGGCAGGACCTACGAGCAGTACTTC. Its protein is CSAGRTYEQYF.

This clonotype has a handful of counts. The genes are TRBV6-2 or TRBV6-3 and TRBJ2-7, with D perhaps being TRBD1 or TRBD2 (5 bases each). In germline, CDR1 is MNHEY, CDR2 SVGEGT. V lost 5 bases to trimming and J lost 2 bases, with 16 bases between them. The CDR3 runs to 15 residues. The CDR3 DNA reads TGTGCCAGCAGTCTCCCCTGGGACGTACCCTACGAGCAGTACTTC. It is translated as CASSLPWDVPYEQYF.

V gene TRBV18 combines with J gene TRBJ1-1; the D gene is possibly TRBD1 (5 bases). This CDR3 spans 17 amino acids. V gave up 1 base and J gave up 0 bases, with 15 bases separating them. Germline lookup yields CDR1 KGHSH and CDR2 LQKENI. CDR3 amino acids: CASSPRYQTVMNTEAFF. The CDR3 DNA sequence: TGTGCCAGCTCACCACGGTACCAGACAGTCATGAACACTGAAGCTTTCTTT.

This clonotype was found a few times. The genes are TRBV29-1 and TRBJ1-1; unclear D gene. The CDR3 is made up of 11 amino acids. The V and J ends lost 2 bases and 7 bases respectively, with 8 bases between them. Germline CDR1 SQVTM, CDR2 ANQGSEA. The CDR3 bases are TGCAGCGTTGAAATGCCGGGTGAAGCTTTCTTT. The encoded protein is CSVEMPGEAFF.

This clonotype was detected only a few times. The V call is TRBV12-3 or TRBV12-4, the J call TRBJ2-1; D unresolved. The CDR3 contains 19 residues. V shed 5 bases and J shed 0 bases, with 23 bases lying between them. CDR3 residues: CASSLNRHGSPSSYNEQFF. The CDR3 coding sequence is TGTGCCAGCAGTCTAAACCGCCATGGGTCCCCGAGCTCCTACAATGAGCAGTTCTTC.

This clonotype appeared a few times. The CDR3 spells CASSGSEGAYTEAFF. CDR3 in DNA: TGTGCCAGCAGTGGAAGTGAGGGGGCCTACACTGAAGCTTTCTTT. The V gene is TRBV2, the J gene TRBJ1-1, with 7 bases matching TRBD1. V gave up 4 bases and J gave up 3 bases; unmatched junction bases: 8. In germline, CDR1 is SNHLY, CDR2 FYNNEI. The CDR3 consists of 15 residues. Drawing the rest from reference TRBV2 and TRBJ1-1, the complete variable domain is EPEVTQTPSHQVTQMGQEVILRCVPISNHLYFYWYRQILGQKVEFLVSFYNNEISEKSEIFDDQFSVERPDGSNFTLKIRSTKLEDSAMYFCASSGSEGAYTEAFFGQGTRLTVV.

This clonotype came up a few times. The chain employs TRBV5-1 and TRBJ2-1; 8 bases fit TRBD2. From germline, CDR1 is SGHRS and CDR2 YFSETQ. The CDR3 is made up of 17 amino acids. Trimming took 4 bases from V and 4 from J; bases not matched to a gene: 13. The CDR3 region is CASSPSRGGGRYNEQFF. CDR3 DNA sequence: TGCGCCAGCAGCCCCTCAAGGGGCGGGGGGAGATACAATGAGCAGTTCTTC.

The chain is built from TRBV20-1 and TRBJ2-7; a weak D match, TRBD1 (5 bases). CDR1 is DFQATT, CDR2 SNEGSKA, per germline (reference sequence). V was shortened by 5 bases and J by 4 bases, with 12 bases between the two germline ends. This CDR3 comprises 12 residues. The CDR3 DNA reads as TGCAGTGCTCAAACCCAGGGTTACGAGCAGTACTTC. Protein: CSAQTQGYEQYF.